The 23 T cell receptor beta chains reported below all come from one sample, sequenced in a study of blood T cell repertoires in COVID-19 (dated by TCRdb to about 2020). To prepare the library, the immunoSEQ multiplex PCR assay was applied. TCRdb holds this immuneACCESS table with in-frame rearrangements only. Some clones are missing; in checked studies, unresolved V genes explain under half, and the rest has no known cause. A total of about 220,000 clones appear in this sample, 70% to 90% of them only once. The leading ten clones occupy roughly 2.2% of the sample. The sample consisted of peripheral blood. These receptors were obtained from an older woman with COVID-19, enrolled during active disease.

The genes are TRBV3-1 (or the pseudogene TRBV3-2) and TRBJ1-2; no clear D. The V and J ends lost 0 bases and 5 bases respectively, with 7 bases between them. This CDR3 contains 13 residues. CDR1 is LGHDT and CDR2 is YNNKEL in the germline V gene (reference sequence). The CDR3 sequence is CASSQDGRYGYTF. DNA of the CDR3: TGTGCCAGCAGCCAAGACGGGAGATATGGCTACACCTTC.

The CDR3 sequence: CASSWTSGSPSNEQFF. CDR3 in DNA: TGTGCCAGCAGCTGGACTAGCGGGAGCCCCTCCAATGAGCAGTTCTTC. The chain employs TRBV11-2 and TRBJ2-1, with 13 bases matching TRBD2. CDR3 length equals 16 residues. The germline V gene has CDR1 SGHAT and CDR2 FQNNGV. V dropped 4 bases and J dropped 6; count of bases not matched to a gene: 6.

The J gene is TRBJ2-3, the V gene TRBV27; TRBD2 might be the D (6 bases). Germline V gives CDR1 MNHEY, CDR2 SMNVEV (reference sequence). This CDR3 contains 18 residues. V was shortened by 3 bases and J by 4 bases, with 23 bases between the two germline ends. The CDR3 loop reads CASSFQVRVPGDSDTQYF. The CDR3 nucleotides are TGTGCCAGCAGTTTTCAAGTGAGGGTCCCCGGGGACTCAGATACGCAGTATTTT.

The chain carries TRBV6-1 and TRBJ1-1, with 10 nucleotides matching TRBD1. The CDR3 consists of 17 residues. Germline assignment: CDR1 MNHNS and CDR2 SASEGT. J gave up 2 bases and V 4 bases, and 10 bases lay outside the gene matches. The CDR3 spells CASSGDRGRNFNTEAFF. CDR3 nucleotide sequence: TGTGCCAGCAGTGGCGACAGGGGGCGGAATTTTAACACTGAAGCTTTCTTT.

V and J are TRBV6-1 and TRBJ2-1, with TRBD2 matching over 9 bases. CDR1 MNHNS and CDR2 SASEGT come from the germline V gene. The CDR3 is 16 residues long. The trim removed 4 bases at V and 4 bases at J, leaving 8 bases unmatched. The CDR3 protein is CASSGMAGGPYNEQFF. CDR3 nucleotides: TGTGCCAGCAGTGGAATGGCGGGAGGGCCGTACAATGAGCAGTTCTTC.

The chain carries TRBV7-9 and TRBJ1-1; D is unclear. CDR1 SEHNR and CDR2 FQNEAQ come from the germline V gene (reference sequence). CDR3 length equals 15 residues. The germline V and J ends were trimmed by 5 bases and 3 bases, with 16 bases remaining between them. The CDR3 nucleotides read TGTGCCAGCAGCCCCCCCCGGGGTTTCGACACTGAAGCTTTCTTT. It translates to CASSPPRGFDTEAFF.

V usage is TRBV6-2 or TRBV6-3 and J usage is TRBJ1-2; 8 nucleotides line up with TRBD1. Germline V lookup: CDR1 MNHEY, CDR2 SVGEGT. The CDR3 runs 13 residues. Trimming took 4 bases from V and 4 from J; bases not matched to a gene: 2. DNA for the CDR3: TGTGCCAGCAGTTCGACAGGGGTCTATGGCTACACCTTC. It translates to CASSSTGVYGYTF.

V and J are TRBV6-2 or TRBV6-3 and TRBJ1-5; no clear D gene. The CDR3 runs to 15 residues. Germline V gives CDR1 MNHEY, CDR2 SVGEGT. Trimming removed 6 bases at V and 4 bases at J, with 16 bases between. CDR3 DNA: TGTGCCAGCAGCCATTCGACGGGTATTAATCAGCCCCAGCATTTT. Protein sequence: CASSHSTGINQPQHF.

The chain employs TRBV5-5 and TRBJ1-5; the D is unclear. The length of the CDR3 is 13 residues. The V gene's germline CDR1 is SGHKS and CDR2 YYEKEE (reference sequence). Trimming took off 0 bases at V and 7 bases at J, with 8 bases between the two ends. The CDR3 region is CASSLGTFQPQHF. The DNA for the CDR3 is TGTGCCAGCAGCTTGGGAACTTTCCAGCCCCAGCATTTT.

This rearrangement joins TRBV11-3 to TRBJ1-1; 10 nucleotides line up with TRBD1. With 4 bases clipped from V and 4 bases from J, the junction kept 3 bases outside the gene matches. The CDR3 has 14 residues. The V gene's germline CDR1 is SGHNT and CDR2 YENEEA. Here the CDR3 reads CASSWDRGVTEAFF. CDR3 in DNA: TGTGCCAGCAGCTGGGACAGGGGAGTCACTGAAGCTTTCTTT. Based on the CDR3 plus reference TRBV11-3 and TRBJ1-1, the full variable domain is EAGVVQSPRYKIIEKKQPVAFWCNPISGHNTLYWYLQNLGQGPELLIRYENEEAVDDSQLPKDRFSAERLKGVDSTLKIQPAELGDSAVYLCASSWDRGVTEAFFGQGTRLTVV.

This chain joins TRBV5-1 and TRBJ2-1; D perhaps matches TRBD2 (6 bases). V was trimmed by 0 bases and J by 3 bases, leaving 7 bases between them. CDR1 and CDR2 (germline): SGHRS, YFSETQ. The CDR3 loop spans 14 amino acids. Written as DNA, the CDR3 is TGCGCCAGCAGCTTGGTGGGGGGCTACAATGAGCAGTTCTTC. It translates to CASSLVGGYNEQFF.

The chain employs TRBV7-6 and TRBJ2-2, with D unclear. Trimming stripped 6 bases from V and 0 bases from J, with 14 bases between. The germline gives CDR1 SGHVS, CDR2 FNYEAQ. The CDR3 extends over 16 amino acids. CDR3 sequence: CASSLELAANTGELFF. CDR3 DNA sequence: TGTGCCAGCAGTCTAGAGTTGGCGGCGAACACCGGGGAGCTGTTTTTT.

The chain has TRBV5-4 and TRBJ2-5; 10 bases fit TRBD2. V trimming: 3 bases; J trimming: 5 bases; junction bases outside the gene matches: 7. Germline V gives CDR1 SGHNT, CDR2 YYREEE (reference sequence). The CDR3 runs 15 residues. CDR3 residues: CASSSLAGEGETQYF. The CDR3 DNA follows: TGTGCCAGCAGCTCCCTAGCGGGAGAGGGGGAGACCCAGTACTTC.

This clone has only a few counts. This sequence joins TRBV25-1 and TRBJ2-2; possible D gene TRBD1, 5 bases. The CDR3 contains 15 residues. Germline CDR1 and CDR2: MGHDK and SYGVNS. V lost 5 bases to trimming and J lost 0 bases, with 10 bases between them. The CDR3 bases are TGTGCCAGCAGTACTCGACAGCCGAACACCGGGGAGCTGTTTTTT. Its protein product is CASSTRQPNTGELFF.

This rearrangement joins TRBV5-1 to TRBJ2-3; D gene unclear. Germline-derived CDR1 and CDR2 are SGHRS and YFSETQ. This CDR3 is 14 amino acids long. Trimming removed 5 bases at V and 1 base at J, with 11 bases between. The DNA of the CDR3 is TGCGCCAGCAGTCTGGCTTCCGGCACAGATACGCAGTATTTT. Protein sequence: CASSLASGTDTQYF.

The V and J genes are TRBV7-2 and TRBJ2-1; a possible D gene is TRBD1 (6 bases). Between the trimmed V and J ends, which lost 5 bases and 6 bases, there was a span of 17 bases. The CDR3 is 15 residues long. The V gene's germline CDR1 is SGHTA and CDR2 FQGNSA. The CDR3 nucleotides are TGTGCCAGCAGCCTAACCAACCGGGACACCAATGAGCAGTTCTTC. Translating it yields CASSLTNRDTNEQFF.

This clone was observed a handful of times. The chain is built from TRBV9 and TRBJ1-2; weak D call: TRBD1 (5 bases). Trimming took 3 bases from V and 0 from J, leaving 15 bases between them. CDR1 SGDLS and CDR2 YYNGEE come from the germline V gene. The CDR3 runs 16 residues. CDR3 bases: TGTGCCAGCAGCGCCCCGGCGGACACCCCTAACTATGGCTACACCTTC. Protein sequence: CASSAPADTPNYGYTF. Full variable domain (missing parts from reference TRBV9 and TRBJ1-2): DSGVTQTPKHLITATGQRVTLRCSPRSGDLSVYWYQQSLDQGLQFLIQYYNGEERAKGNILERFSAQQFPDLHSELNLSSLELGDSALYFCASSAPADTPNYGYTFGSGTRLTVV.

The chain carries TRBV11-2 and TRBJ1-2; D is possibly TRBD1 (5 bases). Germline CDR1 SGHAT, CDR2 FQNNGV. The germline V and J ends were trimmed by 1 base and 4 bases, with 10 bases remaining between them. This CDR3 is 14 amino acids long. The CDR3 DNA sequence: TGTGCCAGCAGCTTAGGCAGGACAACCTATGGCTACACCTTC. It translates to CASSLGRTTYGYTF.

This clone was counted a single time. The V gene is TRBV5-1, the J gene TRBJ1-1; TRBD1 matches at 10 bases. The CDR3 is 15 residues long. V shed 5 bases and J 1 base; nucleotides not matched to a gene: 5. The germline V gene has CDR1 SGHRS and CDR2 YFSETQ. The CDR3 spells CASRWTGGTNTEAFF. CDR3 coding DNA: TGCGCCAGCAGGTGGACAGGGGGGACGAACACTGAAGCTTTCTTT.

The rearrangement joins TRBV9 to TRBJ2-3, with 8 bases lining up with TRBD2. The CDR3 extends over 15 amino acids. Germline CDR1 is SGDLS and CDR2 is YYNGEE. V lost 3 bases and J lost 4; bases outside the gene matches: 7. CDR3 sequence: CASSAPGGAPDTQYF. In DNA form, the CDR3 reads TGTGCCAGCAGCGCTCCGGGAGGGGCACCAGATACGCAGTATTTT.

The V gene is TRBV3-1 (or the pseudogene TRBV3-2), the J gene TRBJ1-2; D call uncertain. The CDR3 is 15 amino acids. The germline V gene has CDR1 LGHDT and CDR2 YNNKEL (reference sequence). The ends were cut back, 0 bases at V and 8 bases at J, with 16 bases in the middle. The CDR3 protein is CASSQDKAYRSGYTF. CDR3 nucleotide sequence: TGTGCCAGCAGCCAAGATAAGGCGTACAGATCCGGCTACACCTTC.

The chain uses TRBV5-1 and TRBJ1-1; 8 bases align to TRBD1. The CDR3 length is 14 residues. V lost 0 bases, J lost 3 bases, and 1 base stayed unmatched. Germline V CDR1 and CDR2: SGHRS, YFSETQ. The CDR3: CASSLDRGYTEAFF. Written as DNA, the CDR3 is TGCGCCAGCAGCTTGGACAGGGGGTACACTGAAGCTTTCTTT.

V gene TRBV11-3 combines with J gene TRBJ2-7; perhaps TRBD1 as D (6 bases). Germline CDR1 is SGHNT and CDR2 is YENEEA. This CDR3 contains 14 residues. Between the trimmed V and J ends, which lost 4 bases and 5 bases, there was a span of 15 bases. The CDR3 region has the DNA TGTGCCAGCAGCTCCACAGGGATTCGGAACGAGCAGTACTTC. Translation gives CASSSTGIRNEQYF.